These 14 T cell receptor beta chains came from one sample sequenced in a study of blood T cells in healthy people across ages. A second about 6 to 12 cycle PCR used barcoded and J-beta primers. One entry per CDR3 protein results from TCRdb running MiXCR on the 5' RACE reads. The profile shows approximately 960,000 distinct CDR3 sequences, about 27% of them singletons. These sequences were also reported in another study, on T cells of mothers and their children.

Input material: blood. These receptors originate from a woman in her thirties or forties in good health.

The chain is built from TRBV20-1 and TRBJ1-1; no firm D call. In germline, CDR1 is DFQATT, CDR2 SNEGSKA (reference sequence). Trimming stripped 1 base from V and 4 bases from J, with 13 bases between. The CDR3 is 14 residues long. CDR3 amino acids: CSARGTPGSTEAFF. CDR3 bases: TGCAGTGCTAGAGGTACGCCGGGGAGCACTGAAGCTTTCTTT.

This clonotype occurred a few times. The chain carries TRBV28 and TRBJ1-2; D remains ambiguous. Germline values: CDR1 MDHEN, CDR2 SYDVKM. The CDR3 is 13 residues long. The V end was cut by 2 bases, the J end by 4 bases, with 8 bases between. The CDR3 bases are TGTGCCAGCAGTTTAACATCGACCTATGGCTACACCTTC. It codes for CASSLTSTYGYTF.

About this clonotype itself: This may come from a read error, since a much larger clone is one base off. The chain combines TRBV28 with TRBJ2-7; no clear D. Germline-derived CDR1 and CDR2 are MDHEN and SYDVKM. The ends were cut back, 6 bases at V and 4 bases at J, with 10 bases in the middle. The CDR3 length is 12 residues. The CDR3 here is CASSVTRYEQYF. In nucleotides, the CDR3 is TGTGCCAGCAGCGTAACCAGATACGAGCAGTACTTC.

This clonotype was counted many times. V and J are TRBV20-1 and TRBJ1-2; 11 nucleotides match TRBD1. Germline V gene lookup returns CDR1 DFQATT and CDR2 SNEGSKA (reference sequence). With V trimmed by 5 bases and J by 7 bases, 9 bases remained unmatched. The CDR3 is made up of 14 amino acids. This chain's CDR3 is CSAPNQDRGPGYTF. The CDR3 coding sequence is TGCAGTGCTCCGAATCAGGACAGGGGGCCTGGCTACACCTTC.

The sample holds many counts of this clonotype. The rearrangement links TRBV10-3 to TRBJ2-7; D remains unclear. This CDR3 spans 11 amino acids. Germline-derived CDR1 and CDR2 are ENHRY and SYGVKD. V was trimmed by 8 bases and J by 2 bases, leaving 7 bases between them. The CDR3 here is CAIGLTYEQYF. The CDR3 coding sequence is TGTGCCATCGGGTTAACCTACGAGCAGTACTTC.

In its sample, this clonotype was seen a few times. The chain couples TRBV9 to TRBJ1-1; D not resolved. The V and J ends lost 0 bases and 4 bases respectively, with 13 bases between them. Germline CDR1 reads SGDLS; CDR2 reads YYNGEE. The CDR3 is 15 residues long. The CDR3 bases are TGTGCCAGCAGCGTAGGCGTGGAAATGCGCACTGAAGCTTTCTTT. Amino acids: CASSVGVEMRTEAFF.

The rearrangement uses TRBV24-1 and TRBJ2-5; tentative D call: TRBD1 (6 bases). Germline loops: CDR1 KGHDR, CDR2 SFDVKD. The CDR3 length is 15 residues. Trimming took 4 bases from V and 2 from J, leaving 13 bases between them. The CDR3, as DNA: TGTGCCACCAGTGAGCCCGGACAGAAACAAGAGACCCAGTACTTC. Translation gives CATSEPGQKQETQYF.

There are a few counts of this clonotype. This chain joins TRBV5-1 and TRBJ2-5; no reliable D call. CDR1 is SGHRS and CDR2 is YFSETQ in the germline V gene. V was pared by 0 bases and J by 11 bases, with 11 bases between. This CDR3 has 12 amino acids. The CDR3 spells CASSLALHEQYF. CDR3 bases: TGCGCCAGCAGCTTGGCCCTCCATGAGCAGTACTTC.

This clonotype was seen only a few times. V and J are TRBV3-1 and TRBJ2-1; D is perhaps TRBD2 (5 bases). The germline V gene has CDR1 LGHDT and CDR2 YNNKEL (reference sequence). V was pared by 3 bases and J by 9 bases, with 15 bases between. The CDR3 spans 14 residues. CDR3 amino acids: CASSQLGVVGEQFF. The CDR3 coding sequence is TGTGCCAGCAGCCAGCTCGGGGTTGTTGGTGAGCAGTTCTTC.

This clonotype showed up just once. The gene calls are TRBV6-5 and TRBJ1-4; D remains unclear. This CDR3 comprises 15 residues. CDR1 is MNHEY, CDR2 SVGAGI, per germline. The germline V and J ends were trimmed by 5 bases and 0 bases, with 10 bases remaining between them. CDR3 in DNA: TGTGCCAGCAGTACACGACACACAACTAATGAAAAACTGTTTTTT. Its translation is CASSTRHTTNEKLFF.

The gene calls are TRBV29-1 and TRBJ2-1; D may be TRBD1 (5 bases). Germline-derived CDR1 and CDR2 are SQVTM and ANQGSEA. The length of the CDR3 is 12 residues. V was cut by 8 bases and J by 7 bases, with 15 bases left in between. This CDR3 reads CSLAGTGNEQFF. The CDR3 DNA sequence: TGCAGCCTGGCCGGAACAGGTAATGAGCAGTTCTTC.

This clonotype was counted many times. CDR3 loop: CASSFKWTSGGTQYF. CDR3 coding DNA: TGTGCCAGCAGCTTTAAGTGGACTAGCGGGGGAACCCAGTACTTC. The rearrangement links TRBV7-2 to TRBJ2-5; 13 bases map to TRBD2. Germline CDR1 SGHTA, CDR2 FQGNSA. The CDR3 is made up of 15 amino acids. V shed 3 bases and J 8 bases; nucleotides not matched to a gene: 6.

This clonotype was recorded a few times. This chain connects TRBV9 to TRBJ2-3, with TRBD2 matching over 7 bases. V trimming: 0 bases; J trimming: 8 bases; junction bases outside the gene matches: 0. Germline loops: CDR1 SGDLS, CDR2 YYNGEE. This CDR3 has 12 residues. CDR3 residues: CASSVAGGTQYF. In DNA form, the CDR3 reads TGTGCCAGCAGCGTAGCGGGGGGTACGCAGTATTTT.

This rearrangement joins TRBV12-5 to TRBJ2-1, with 10 nucleotides matching TRBD2. Germline CDR1 and CDR2: LGHNT and FRNRAP. The junction had 3 bases not matched to a gene; V was cut back by 1 base and J by 6 bases. CDR3 length: 15 residues. The CDR3 region is CASGLEGLAPNEQFF. DNA of the CDR3: TGTGCTAGTGGTTTGGAGGGACTAGCGCCCAATGAGCAGTTCTTC.